One and the same sample provided the 10 T cell receptor beta chains below, sequenced in a study of blood T cell repertoires in COVID-19. Here immunoSEQ multiplex PCR was the method, and the copy in TCRdb shows in-frame clones only, minus some. Here the sample spans around 200,000 clones, about 88% being singletons. Material for sequencing was peripheral blood. The receptors were sampled from a woman older than 75 with acute or convalescent COVID-19.

This clone was seen a few times. The chain employs TRBV21-1 and TRBJ2-2; TRBD1, as called in the table, went unchecked against the DNA. TRBV21-1 represents a pseudogene. This CDR3 is built from 19 residues. The CDR3 reads CASSSQLDREVVSTGELFF. The DNA of the CDR3 is TGTGCCAGCAGCTCACAGTTGGACAGGGAAGTCGTAAGCACCGGGGAGCTGTTTTTT.

The rearrangement links TRBV18 to TRBJ1-5; D call uncertain. The CDR3 sequence is 14 residues long. Germline loops: CDR1 KGHSH, CDR2 LQKENI. Trimming removed 2 bases at V and 9 bases at J, with 14 bases between. The CDR3 spells CASSPGLGSGPQHF. In nucleotides, the CDR3 is TGTGCCAGCTCACCAGGACTGGGCTCTGGGCCCCAGCATTTT. The whole variable domain, remainder taken from reference TRBV18 and TRBJ1-5, is NAGVMQNPRHLVRRRGQEARLRCSPMKGHSHVYWYRQLPEEGLKFMVYLQKENIIDESGMPKERFSAEFPKEGPSILRIQQVVRGDSAAYFCASSPGLGSGPQHFGDGTRLSIL.

In its sample, this clone was seen a few times. CDR3 DNA sequence: TGTGCCAGCAGAGAGAGCGGGAGGGACCCCAGGGAGCTGTTTTTT. This encodes CASRESGRDPRELFF. J is TRBJ2-2 and V is TRBV3-1 (or the pseudogene TRBV3-2), with TRBD2 matching over 10 bases. The CDR3 runs to 15 residues. The germline V gene has CDR1 LGHDT and CDR2 YNNKEL (reference sequence). V gave up 6 bases and J gave up 9 bases; unmatched junction bases: 10.

The rearrangement joins TRBV6-6 to TRBJ1-2; 7 bases agree with TRBD1. J was trimmed by 5 bases and V by 6 bases; bases with no gene match: 3. The CDR3 has 12 residues. Germline-derived CDR1 and CDR2 are MNHNY and SVGAGI (reference sequence). This CDR3 is CASRQGEYGYTF. The CDR3 DNA is TGTGCCAGCAGGCAGGGGGAGTATGGCTACACCTTC.

This chain uses TRBV9 with TRBJ2-5; D may be TRBD2 (6 bases). Germline V gene sequence: CDR1 SGDLS, CDR2 YYNGEE. The CDR3 loop spans 13 amino acids. V was shortened by 0 bases and J by 7 bases, with 10 bases between the two germline ends. The chain's CDR3 is CASSVAHGGTQYF. The CDR3 DNA reads as TGTGCCAGCAGCGTAGCCCACGGGGGGACCCAGTACTTC.

The rearrangement joins TRBV6-5 to TRBJ1-5; the D is unclear. Trimming took 4 bases from V and 4 from J, leaving 14 bases between them. In germline, CDR1 is MNHEY, CDR2 SVGAGI. The CDR3 is made up of 15 amino acids. CDR3: CASSSYSWSNQPQHF. CDR3 DNA: TGTGCCAGCAGTTCCTATAGTTGGTCTAATCAGCCCCAGCATTTT.

The CDR3 region is CASTGNSPLHF. DNA of the CDR3: TGTGCCAGCACGGGTAATTCACCCCTCCACTTT. V and J are TRBV28 and TRBJ1-6; D is undetermined. V lost 7 bases to trimming and J lost 6 bases, with 4 bases between them. The CDR3 consists of 11 residues. CDR1 MDHEN and CDR2 SYDVKM come from the germline V gene.

J is TRBJ1-1 and V is TRBV27, with 8 bases fitting TRBD1. The ends lost 4 bases at V and 5 bases at J; junction bases unmatched: 9. The CDR3 has 15 amino acids. The germline gives CDR1 MNHEY, CDR2 SMNVEV (reference sequence). The CDR3 is CASSSQGAQRTEAFF. The CDR3 bases are TGTGCCAGCAGTTCTCAGGGGGCGCAACGAACTGAAGCTTTCTTT.

The rearrangement links TRBV5-1 to TRBJ2-1; 14 bases are shared with TRBD2. The V gene end was trimmed by 3 bases and the J gene end by 8 bases; junction bases not matched to a gene: 1. The CDR3 consists of 14 residues. CDR1 is SGHRS and CDR2 is YFSETQ in the germline V gene. CDR3 sequence: CASSSGLAGDEQFF. The CDR3 DNA sequence: TGCGCCAGCAGCTCGGGACTAGCGGGAGATGAGCAGTTCTTC.

The V gene is TRBV7-2, the J gene TRBJ2-7; 10 bases agree with TRBD2. This CDR3 comprises 15 residues. Germline assignment: CDR1 SGHTA and CDR2 FQGNSA. V was clipped by 2 bases and J by 7 bases; unmatched bases: 8. The DNA of the CDR3 is TGTGCCAGCAGCTTAAGCCTAGCGGGAGCTGGAGAGCAGTACTTC. It specifies CASSLSLAGAGEQYF.